What follows describes a single T cell receptor beta chain. Its target is not known. The sample is drawn from a study of chemoradiotherapy in HPV16-positive cancers. Over chemoradiotherapy, repertoires were sampled more than once. Study outcomes and limitations: HPV-specific T cells were functionally defined from only a couple of HPV16-positive patients. Candidate HPV-specific clones and E7-related TCR motifs grew in tumor during treatment.

Only in-frame clones appear in the TCRdb table, and some are missing; sequencing was by immunoSEQ multiplex PCR. The sample lists roughly 6,100 clones, over 65% occurring once. Unmatched junction bases numbered 6, after V lost 2 bases and J lost 4 bases. Per the germline V gene, CDR1 is SGHDT and CDR2 is YYEEEE. The CDR3 spans 14 residues. Sample: tumor tissue, taken from a patient who underwent chemoradiotherapy. The sequence came from a human donor with HPV-associated anogenital cancer. V usage is TRBV5-6 and J usage is TRBJ2-7, with 7 bases matching TRBD1. The CDR3 DNA is TGTGCCAGCAGCTTACAAGGGGGCTTATACGAGCAGTACTTC. As protein: CASSLQGGLYEQYF.